This TCR beta chain was sequenced for a study of identical twins (TCRdb year 2016). General notes on the study: TCR alpha and beta repertoires from monozygotic twins, unrelated adults of various ages and cord blood were deep-sequenced to test whether fetal clonotypes persist. Replicate twin experiments were performed at different times using different library preparation protocols to rule out contamination.

Study-wide conclusions, independent of this receptor: The excess sharing between twins in beta out-of-frame sequences was weaker because fewer shared sequences reduced the signal-to-noise ratio. In monozygotic twins, out-of-frame TCR alpha sharing was systematically underestimated by recombination models, although the models agreed with sharing between unrelated individuals. Out-of-frame TCR alpha sequences shared between twins showed an excess of low generation-probability sequences compared with coincidental sharing between unrelated individuals. Invariant T cells such as MAIT and iNKT could partly confound zero-insertion analyses, though diverse VJ usage argued against this for most clonotypes. Because the same donors could not be followed over many years, the conclusions relied on cross-sectional statistical analysis. Abundant cord blood beta clonotypes carried fewer insertions; young adult naive repertoires showed a weaker similar trend, while memory repertoires showed none.

Details on this clonotype: The antigen it recognizes is unknown. Qualities for individual bases were not recorded, and no much larger clone is one base off.

Every donor in the study was a healthy Caucasian. Three unrelated non-twin adults were also sequenced: a male aged 18 to 30, a male aged 50 to 60 and a female aged 50 to 60. Using Miltenyi CD45RO+ enrichment and human naive T-cell isolation kits, memory (CD45RO+) and naive T cells were isolated from PBMC. From the cysteine through the phenylalanine, the CDR3 covers 17 amino acids. This entry keeps only the CDR3 DNA: 51 bases, framed from base 1. A distance of 21 bases separates the germline ends of V and J, which lose 6 bases and 2 bases respectively. The germline V gene sets CDR1 to SNHLY and CDR2 to FYNNEI. To prepare the library, 5' RACE was applied. TCRdb shows the sequencer as Illumina HiSeq 2000. A universal primer binding site was introduced by template switching, and a unique molecular identifier was present in the final cDNA, enabling accurate counting of TCR cDNA molecules. Specific primers in the conserved constant-segment region were used to synthesize first-strand cDNA for the TCR alpha and beta chains. To control for contamination, each cDNA library was double barcoded with a SMART-Mk sample barcode plus Illumina barcodes. TruSeq adapter sequences, together with Illumina sample barcodes, were added in two successive PCR steps. The Illumina HiSeq platform was used with custom primers to sequence TCR alpha and beta cDNA libraries. In the original analysis: Unique molecular identifiers were extracted from raw reads with MiGEC, and CDR3 positions were determined with MiXCR. Recombination models were inferred per individual with the repgenHMM and IGoR tools using an EM algorithm. The tcR package in R was used for shared clonotype analysis, with sharing normalized by the product of cloneset sizes. To study raw recombination free of thymic and clonal selection effects, out-of-frame nonproductive sequences were analyzed. TCRdb itself trimmed the public reads at Q25 with fastp, ran MiXCR and retained productive beta chains. CDR3 protein sequences are deduplicated, and each keeps its most common genes and DNA. For this entry, the V and J calls and clone size follow TCRdb and not the study's own pipeline. Present in this sample are 690,000 or so distinct CDR3 sequences, roughly 6% of which were seen just once. The top ten clonotypes cover under 2% of the sample.

In this chain, TRBV2 is recombined with TRBJ2-3; the D call is tentative, TRBD1 or TRBD2, as each matches 5 bases. The material sequenced was naive T cells sorted from blood. The cell subset or site label, read with the paper, signifies: cells isolated with a human naive T-cell isolation kit. This receptor was identified in a young man in good health. Here is the DNA: TGTGCCAGCAGAAGCCCCCGGGACGGAGTCCTCACAGATACGCAGTATTTT. This codes for CASRSPRDGVLTDTQYF.